The source of this T cell receptor (beta chain) is a study of immune evolution from preneoplasia to lung adenocarcinoma. Resections took place in Japan or China from the mid-2010s to the late 2010s. As concerns this clone: The antigen remains unidentified.

Germline V CDR1 and CDR2: LNHDA, SQIVND (reference sequence). This CDR3 is 16 amino acids long. Germline trimming cut 3 bases from V and 2 bases from J; bases unmatched to any gene: 8. The repertoire was sequenced with immunoSEQ multiplex PCR; TCRdb's copy has only in-frame clones and lacks some. The data hold roughly 4,700 clones, with over 65% observed a single time. Study-wide points: Top clone share appeared to fall from AAH through AIS, MIA, adenocarcinoma. Normal lung had highest clonality; later lesions appeared denser, more diverse.

The TCR was taken from a person aged 60-80 years with lung adenocarcinoma. Sequencing used FFPE adjacent normal lung tissue. The chain uses TRBV19 and TRBJ2-3, with TRBD1 matching over 7 bases. CDR3 coding DNA: TGTGCCAGTAGTATCCCGACAGGGAGACACACAGATACGCAGTATTTT. Translated, it gives CASSIPTGRHTDTQYF.